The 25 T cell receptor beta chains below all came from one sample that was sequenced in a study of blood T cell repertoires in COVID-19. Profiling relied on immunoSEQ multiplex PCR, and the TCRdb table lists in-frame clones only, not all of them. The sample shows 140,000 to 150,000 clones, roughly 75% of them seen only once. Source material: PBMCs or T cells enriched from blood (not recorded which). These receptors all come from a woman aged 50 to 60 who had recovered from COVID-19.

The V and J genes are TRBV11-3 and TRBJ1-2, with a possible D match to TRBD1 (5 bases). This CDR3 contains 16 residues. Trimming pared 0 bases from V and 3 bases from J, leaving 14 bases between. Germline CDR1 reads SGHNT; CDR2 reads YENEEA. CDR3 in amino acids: CASSLECREGYYGYTF. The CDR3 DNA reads TGTGCCAGCAGCTTAGAGTGCAGGGAGGGGTACTATGGCTACACCTTC.

CDR3 in DNA: TGTGCCAGCTCAACGGGACAGGGTCACACTGAAGCTTTCTTT. Protein sequence: CASSTGQGHTEAFF. The rearrangement uses TRBV18 and TRBJ1-1, with TRBD1 identical over 9 bases. The CDR3 is made up of 14 amino acids. V trimming: 5 bases; J trimming: 3 bases; junction bases outside the gene matches: 4. Germline assignment: CDR1 KGHSH and CDR2 LQKENI. Complete variable domain (other parts from reference TRBV18 and TRBJ1-1): NAGVMQNPRHLVRRRGQEARLRCSPMKGHSHVYWYRQLPEEGLKFMVYLQKENIIDESGMPKERFSAEFPKEGPSILRIQQVVRGDSAAYFCASSTGQGHTEAFFGQGTRLTVV.

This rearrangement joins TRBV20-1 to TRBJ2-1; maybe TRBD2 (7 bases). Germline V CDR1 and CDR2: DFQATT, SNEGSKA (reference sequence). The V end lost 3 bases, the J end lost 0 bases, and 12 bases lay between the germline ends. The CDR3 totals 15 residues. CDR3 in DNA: TGCAGTGCTAGTAGGGGGGGTCTCTCCTACAATGAGCAGTTCTTC. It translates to CSASRGGLSYNEQFF.

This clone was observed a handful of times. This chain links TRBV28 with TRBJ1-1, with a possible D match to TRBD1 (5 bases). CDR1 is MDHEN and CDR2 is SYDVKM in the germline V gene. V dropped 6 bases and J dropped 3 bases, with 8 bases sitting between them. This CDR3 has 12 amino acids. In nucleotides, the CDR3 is TGTGCCAGCAGCCCAGGGTACACTGAAGCTTTCTTT. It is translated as CASSPGYTEAFF.

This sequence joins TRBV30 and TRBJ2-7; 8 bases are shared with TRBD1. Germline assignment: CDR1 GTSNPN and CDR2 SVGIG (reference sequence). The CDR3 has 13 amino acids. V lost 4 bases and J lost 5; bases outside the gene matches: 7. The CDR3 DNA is TGTGCCTGGAAAAGGGACAGGCCCAACGAGCAGTACTTC. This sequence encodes CAWKRDRPNEQYF.

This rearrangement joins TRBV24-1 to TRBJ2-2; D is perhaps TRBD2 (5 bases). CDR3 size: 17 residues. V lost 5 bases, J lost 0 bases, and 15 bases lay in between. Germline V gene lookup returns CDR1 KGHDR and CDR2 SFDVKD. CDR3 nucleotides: TGTGCCACCAGTGCCCTAGGCGGGCCCCCGAACACCGGGGAGCTGTTTTTT. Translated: CATSALGGPPNTGELFF.

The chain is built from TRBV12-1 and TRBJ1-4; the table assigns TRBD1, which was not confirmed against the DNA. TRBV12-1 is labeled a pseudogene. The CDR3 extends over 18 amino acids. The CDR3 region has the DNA TGTGCCAGCAGCCGAGGCGACAGGGGGCCGGGATTTAATGAAAAACTGTTTTTT. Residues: CASSRGDRGPGFNEKLFF.

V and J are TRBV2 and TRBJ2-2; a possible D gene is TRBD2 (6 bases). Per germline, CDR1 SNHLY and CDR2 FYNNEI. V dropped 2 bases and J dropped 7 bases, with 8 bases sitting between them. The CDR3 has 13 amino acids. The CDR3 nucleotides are TGTGCCAGCAGTGAAACGGGAGACGGGGAGCTGTTTTTT. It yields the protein CASSETGDGELFF.

In DNA form, the CDR3 reads TGTGCCAGCAGCTTACAAGCGGGGGGGATTGCGGAGACCCAGTACTTC. Encoded protein: CASSLQAGGIAETQYF. The chain recombines TRBV7-9 with TRBJ2-5; TRBD2 matches 10 bases. The V and J ends lost 2 bases and 5 bases, in that order; junction bases with no gene match: 8. The CDR3 contains 16 residues. The germline CDR1 and CDR2 sequences are SEHNR and FQNEAQ (reference sequence).

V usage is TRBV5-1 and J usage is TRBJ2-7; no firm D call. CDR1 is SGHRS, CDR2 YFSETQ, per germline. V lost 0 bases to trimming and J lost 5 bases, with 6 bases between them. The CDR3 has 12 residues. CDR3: CASSLGENEQYF. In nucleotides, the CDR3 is TGCGCCAGCAGCTTGGGCGAGAACGAGCAGTACTTC.

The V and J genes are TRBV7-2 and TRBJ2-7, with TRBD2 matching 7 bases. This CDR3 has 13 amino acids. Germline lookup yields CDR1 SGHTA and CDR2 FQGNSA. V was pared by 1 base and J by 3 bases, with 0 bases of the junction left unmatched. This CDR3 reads CASSLGGGYEQYV. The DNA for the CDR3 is TGTGCCAGCAGCTTAGGGGGGGGCTACGAGCAGTACGTC.

The CDR3 bases are TGTGCCAGTAGTTGGGACAGAGCTACGGAGCAGTACTTC. This encodes CASSWDRATEQYF. The chain is built from TRBV19 and TRBJ2-7, with 7 positions matching TRBD1. V gave up 5 bases and J gave up 7 bases; unmatched junction bases: 8. CDR1 and CDR2 from the germline V gene are LNHDA and SQIVND (reference sequence). The length of the CDR3 is 13 residues. The full variable domain, completed using reference TRBV19 and TRBJ2-7, is DGGITQSPKYLFRKEGQNVTLSCEQNLNHDAMYWYRQDPGQGLRLIYYSQIVNDFQKGDIAEGYSVSREKKESFPLTVTSAQKNPTAFYLCASSWDRATEQYFGPGTRLTVT.

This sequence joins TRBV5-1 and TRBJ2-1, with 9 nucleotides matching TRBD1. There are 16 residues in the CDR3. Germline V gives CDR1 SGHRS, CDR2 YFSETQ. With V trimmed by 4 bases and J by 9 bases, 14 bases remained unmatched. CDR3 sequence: CASSQTPGTGFGEQFF. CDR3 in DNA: TGCGCCAGCAGCCAGACCCCCGGGACAGGGTTTGGTGAGCAGTTCTTC.

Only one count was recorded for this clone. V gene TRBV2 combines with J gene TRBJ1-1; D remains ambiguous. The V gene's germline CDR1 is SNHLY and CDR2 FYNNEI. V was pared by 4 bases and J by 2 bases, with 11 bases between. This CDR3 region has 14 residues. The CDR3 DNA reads TGTGCCAGCAGTGTTTATGGAGGAAACACTGAAGCTTTCTTT. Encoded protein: CASSVYGGNTEAFF.

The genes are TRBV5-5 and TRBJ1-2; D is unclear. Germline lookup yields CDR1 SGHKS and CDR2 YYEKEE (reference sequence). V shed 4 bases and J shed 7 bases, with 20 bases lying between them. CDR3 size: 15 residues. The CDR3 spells CASSPPPGSQRGYTF. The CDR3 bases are TGTGCCAGCAGCCCCCCTCCGGGGTCCCAGCGTGGCTACACCTTC.

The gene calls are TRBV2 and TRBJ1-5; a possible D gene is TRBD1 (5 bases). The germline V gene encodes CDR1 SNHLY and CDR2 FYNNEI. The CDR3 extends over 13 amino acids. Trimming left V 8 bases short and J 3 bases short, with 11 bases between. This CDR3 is CASGAFFNQPQHF. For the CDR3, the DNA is TGTGCCAGCGGGGCTTTCTTCAATCAGCCCCAGCATTTT.

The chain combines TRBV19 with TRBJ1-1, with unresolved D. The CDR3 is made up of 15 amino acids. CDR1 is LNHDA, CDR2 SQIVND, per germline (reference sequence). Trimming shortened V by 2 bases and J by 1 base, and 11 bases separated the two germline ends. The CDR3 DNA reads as TGTGCCAGTAGTATAAGTGGAGCGGAGAACACTGAAGCTTTCTTT. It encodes CASSISGAENTEAFF.

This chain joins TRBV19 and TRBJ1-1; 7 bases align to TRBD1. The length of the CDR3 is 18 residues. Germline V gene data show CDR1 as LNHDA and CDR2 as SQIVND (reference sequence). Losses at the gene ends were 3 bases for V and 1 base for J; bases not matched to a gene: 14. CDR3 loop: CASSMGRGGGSRNTEAFF. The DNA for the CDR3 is TGTGCCAGTAGTATGGGCCGAGGGGGCGGTTCGAGGAACACTGAAGCTTTCTTT.

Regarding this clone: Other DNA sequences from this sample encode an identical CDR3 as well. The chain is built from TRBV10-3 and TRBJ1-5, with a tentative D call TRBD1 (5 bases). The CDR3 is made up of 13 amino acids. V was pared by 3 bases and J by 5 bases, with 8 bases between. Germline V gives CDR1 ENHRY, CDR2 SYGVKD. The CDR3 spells CAISEQGDQPQHF. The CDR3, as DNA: TGTGCCATCAGTGAACAAGGGGATCAGCCCCAGCATTTT.

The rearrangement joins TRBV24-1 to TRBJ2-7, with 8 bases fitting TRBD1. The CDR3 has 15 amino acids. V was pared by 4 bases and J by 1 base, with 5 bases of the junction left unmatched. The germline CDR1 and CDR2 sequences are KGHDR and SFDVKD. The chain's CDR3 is CATSEWDRSSYEQYV. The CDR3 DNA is TGTGCCACCAGTGAATGGGACAGGTCATCCTACGAGCAGTACGTC.

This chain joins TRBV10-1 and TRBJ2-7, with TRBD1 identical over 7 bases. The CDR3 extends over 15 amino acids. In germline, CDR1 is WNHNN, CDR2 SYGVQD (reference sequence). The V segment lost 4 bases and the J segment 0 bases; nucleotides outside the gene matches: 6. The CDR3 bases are TGCGCCAGCAGTGTCTTTAGGGACAGCTCCTACGAGCAGTACTTC. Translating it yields CASSVFRDSSYEQYF.

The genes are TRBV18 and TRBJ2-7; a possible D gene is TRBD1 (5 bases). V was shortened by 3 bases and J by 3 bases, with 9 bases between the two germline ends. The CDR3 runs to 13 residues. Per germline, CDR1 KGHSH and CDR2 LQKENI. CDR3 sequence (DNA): TGTGCCAGCTCACCCAGGGTTGTCTACGAGCAGTACTTC. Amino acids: CASSPRVVYEQYF.

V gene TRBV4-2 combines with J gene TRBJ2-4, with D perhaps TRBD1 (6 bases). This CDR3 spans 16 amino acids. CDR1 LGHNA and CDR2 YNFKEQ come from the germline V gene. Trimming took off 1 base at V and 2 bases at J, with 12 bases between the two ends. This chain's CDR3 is CASSQVARDTKNIQYF. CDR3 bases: TGTGCCAGCAGCCAAGTTGCCCGGGACACCAAAAACATTCAGTACTTC.

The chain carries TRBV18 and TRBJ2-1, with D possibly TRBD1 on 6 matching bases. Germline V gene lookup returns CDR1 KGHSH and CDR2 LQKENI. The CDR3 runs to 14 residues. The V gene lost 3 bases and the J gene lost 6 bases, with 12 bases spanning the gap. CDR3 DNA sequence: TGTGCCAGCTCACCGGTCAACAGGGTCAATGAGCAGTTCTTC. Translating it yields CASSPVNRVNEQFF.

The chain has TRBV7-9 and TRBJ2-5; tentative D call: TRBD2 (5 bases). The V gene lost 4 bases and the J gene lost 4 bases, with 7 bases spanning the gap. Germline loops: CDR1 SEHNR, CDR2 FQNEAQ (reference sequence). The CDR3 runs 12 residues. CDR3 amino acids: CASSSSRETQYF. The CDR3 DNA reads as TGTGCCAGCAGCTCTAGCCGAGAGACCCAGTACTTC.